The clone carrying this TCR beta chain was counted only a few times. These data are taken from a study of molecular identifiers for immune sequencing clone quantification. The CDR3 covers 16 residues. J lost 4 bases, V lost 3 bases, and 13 bases had no gene match. The V gene's germline CDR1 is SGDLS and CDR2 YYNGEE. It was with previously described methods and listed TCR primers that bulk TCR libraries were made. TCRdb reanalysed the PCR reads using MiXCR and keeps one entry per CDR3 protein. The repertoire includes about half a million distinct CDR3 sequences, over 20% of them detected once, and 0.65% to 0.95% sits in the top ten.

The clonotype was recovered from a human donor in good health. Some libraries in this study had Jurkat cell RNA spiked in. The J gene is TRBJ2-7, the V gene TRBV9, with 7 bases lining up with TRBD2. Sequenced material: naive CD8+ T cells from blood, with Jurkat cell RNA spiked in. Stated subset: FACS-sorted CD8+CD4-CCR7+CD45RA+ naive T cells. The CDR3 region is CASSASGEGLGYEQYF. CDR3 bases: TGTGCCAGCAGCGCCAGCGGGGAGGGGTTGGGATACGAGCAGTACTTC.